Shown below are 11 T cell receptor beta chains from a single sample sequenced in a study of blood T cells in healthy people across ages. The use of a sample-barcoded 5' primer and a J-beta primer mix characterized a second PCR of roughly 6 to 11 cycles. TCRdb analysed the 5' RACE reads with MiXCR anew, one entry per CDR3 protein. The repertoire holds 850,000 or so distinct CDR3 sequences, with 29% as singletons. The sample taken for sequencing was blood. The receptors come from an elderly woman in good health.

The J gene is TRBJ1-2, the V gene TRBV11-2, with TRBD1 matching 7 bases. The CDR3 has 14 residues. Unmatched junction bases numbered 7, after V lost 1 base and J lost 8 bases. CDR1 and CDR2 from the germline V gene are SGHAT and FQNNGV. The CDR3 nucleotides are TGTGCCAGCAGCTTAGTCACAGGGGCCACCGGCTACACCTTC. This codes for CASSLVTGATGYTF.

The chain couples TRBV7-9 to TRBJ2-2; 9 positions match TRBD1. CDR1 and CDR2 (germline): SEHNR, FQNEAQ (reference sequence). The CDR3 extends over 15 amino acids. V lost 8 bases to trimming and J lost 3 bases; unmatched junction nucleotides: 7. The CDR3 sequence: CASAKDRGYTGELFF. CDR3 coding DNA: TGTGCCAGCGCGAAGGACAGGGGTTACACCGGGGAGCTGTTTTTT.

This clonotype was seen a few times. The rearrangement links TRBV7-6 to TRBJ2-3, with TRBD2 matching over 15 bases. The CDR3 loop spans 20 amino acids. With V trimmed by 1 base and J by 5 bases, 13 bases remained unmatched. CDR1 and CDR2 (germline): SGHVS, FNYEAQ. The CDR3 coding sequence is TGTGCCAGCAGCTTAGGACACCTTCGGGGACTAGCGGGGGGCCGAGATACGCAGTATTTT. Protein sequence: CASSLGHLRGLAGGRDTQYF.

Of note for this clonotype: A much larger clone is a single base away; this may be a read error. No conserved phenylalanine or tryptophan ends this CDR3, so it is likely a read error. V gene TRBV7-2 combines with J gene TRBJ2-3, with a tentative D call TRBD2 (7 bases). The CDR3 loop spans 17 amino acids. Per the germline V gene, CDR1 is SGHTA and CDR2 is FQGNSA. The germline V and J ends were trimmed by 0 bases and 3 bases, with 16 bases remaining between them. CDR3 DNA sequence: TGTGCCAGCAGCTTAGCAGGGGGGGCGAGAGGGACAGATACGCAGTATGTT. This sequence encodes CASSLAGGARGTDTQYV.

This clonotype showed up many times. The chain is built from TRBV4-1 and TRBJ1-2; 8 bases agree with TRBD1. The CDR3 contains 16 residues. J gave up 6 bases and V 1 base, and 10 bases lay outside the gene matches. Germline loops: CDR1 MGHRA, CDR2 YSYEKL. The CDR3 protein is CASSQGSQQGGDGYTF. CDR3 sequence (DNA): TGCGCCAGCAGCCAAGGGAGCCAACAGGGGGGGGATGGCTACACCTTC.

CDR3 sequence: CASSDSITNTGELFF. Written as DNA, the CDR3 is TGTGCCAGCTCAGACAGTATTACGAACACCGGGGAGCTGTTTTTT. V usage is TRBV6-5 and J usage is TRBJ2-2; D may be TRBD1 (5 bases). CDR3 length equals 15 residues. Germline V gene data show CDR1 as MNHEY and CDR2 as SVGAGI. V lost 8 bases and J lost 0, with 13 bases in between.

This clonotype was counted many times. The chain is built from TRBV6-6 and TRBJ2-6; D is uncertain. This CDR3 comprises 14 residues. Germline lookup yields CDR1 MNHNY and CDR2 SVGAGI (reference sequence). V lost 8 bases, J lost 0 bases, and 8 bases lay in between. CDR3 loop: CASGEHSGANVLTF. The CDR3 DNA follows: TGTGCCAGCGGGGAACACTCTGGGGCCAACGTCCTGACTTTC.

This clonotype was counted many times. The rearrangement joins TRBV20-1 to TRBJ2-3; the D is unclear. The germline V gene has CDR1 DFQATT and CDR2 SNEGSKA (reference sequence). CDR3 length: 15 amino acids. Between the trimmed V and J ends, which lost 2 bases and 0 bases, there was a span of 12 bases. The CDR3 region is CSARPLGRSTDTQYF. DNA of the CDR3: TGCAGTGCTAGACCCCTGGGTAGAAGCACAGATACGCAGTATTTT.

This clonotype has only a few counts. This sequence joins TRBV11-2 and TRBJ1-1; the D is unclear. The length of the CDR3 is 15 residues. Trimming stripped 5 bases from V and 4 bases from J, with 17 bases between. Per the germline V gene, CDR1 is SGHAT and CDR2 is FQNNGV. In DNA form, the CDR3 reads TGTGCCAGCAGCGGTATGGGAAGGGAGATCACTGAAGCTTTCTTT. Amino acids: CASSGMGREITEAFF. The variable domain in full, with the rest retrieved from reference TRBV11-2 and TRBJ1-1, is EAGVAQSPRYKIIEKRQSVAFWCNPISGHATLYWYQQILGQGPKLLIQFQNNGVVDDSQLPKDRFSAERLKGVDSTLKIQPAKLEDSAVYLCASSGMGREITEAFFGQGTRLTVV.

The sample holds many counts of this clonotype. This chain uses TRBV7-9 with TRBJ2-7; 11 positions match TRBD1. This CDR3 has 16 residues. J lost 3 bases, V lost 5 bases, and 9 bases had no gene match. Germline CDR1 SEHNR, CDR2 FQNEAQ (reference sequence). CDR3 nucleotide sequence: TGTGCCAGCAGCCAAAGCCGGGACAGGGGGAACTACGAGCAGTACTTC. Protein product: CASSQSRDRGNYEQYF.

The chain recombines TRBV7-9 with TRBJ2-3, with D tentatively TRBD1 or TRBD2 (5 bases each). In germline, CDR1 is SEHNR, CDR2 FQNEAQ (reference sequence). This CDR3 comprises 16 residues. V dropped 10 bases and J dropped 0 bases, with 20 bases sitting between them. The CDR3 spells CAKGKIDGASTDTQYF. The CDR3 nucleotides are TGTGCCAAGGGGAAAATCGACGGGGCTAGCACAGATACGCAGTATTTT.